This T cell receptor beta chain was sequenced in a study of response to subunit inactivated influenza vaccine. Study-level results: After each seasonal influenza vaccination, few new T cells are recruited, the authors suggested.

This clonotype showed up many times. Its antigen is still unknown. The CDR3 has 14 amino acids. Germline CDR1 reads LNHDA; CDR2 reads SQIVND (reference sequence). With 7 bases removed from V and 4 bases from J, the gap between germline ends came to 16 bases. TCRdb re-called the RT-PCR reads through MiXCR, storing one row per CDR3 protein. In the table there are a few hundred thousand distinct CDR3 sequences, 21% of which are singletons. Sample: PBMCs from blood, taken about 20 months after vaccination. The clonotype comes from a man in his fifties or sixties who received an inactivated influenza vaccine. The chain uses TRBV19 and TRBJ1-2; the D gene is possibly TRBD1 (6 bases). The CDR3 DNA follows: TGTGCCAGTAACCCCGGAACAGGGACCTATGGCTACACCTTC. Its protein is CASNPGTGTYGYTF.